This TCR beta chain appears in the sequencing data of a study of tumor and adjacent non-tumor tissue in lung cancer. Looking at the study overall: The cohort had around twelve adenocarcinoma, a couple of squamous cell and 1 small cell patients. The patients, around 11 men and 5 women, were about 31 to 85 with stage I to III disease.

The template was RNA from unsorted bulk tissue. More than 3 cm separated this lung sample from the edge of the tumor. Donors were chemotherapy-naive, newly diagnosed lung cancer surgical patients in China, August–late 2014. V was shortened by 7 bases and J by 0 bases, with 10 bases between the two germline ends. Germline assignment: CDR1 MNHEY and CDR2 SVGAGI. The CDR3 has 13 amino acids. Ten or more counts support this clonotype. Antigen: not known. TCRbeta libraries were built with three rounds of nested PCR, modified from ARM-PCR. TCRdb reprocessed the multiplex PCR reads via MiXCR and lists one record per CDR3 protein. This table holds around 40,000 distinct CDR3 sequences, roughly 60% found once. Study-level results: Significantly higher TCR diversity was found in tumor than normal lung.

The TCR was taken from a man aged 45-65 years with non-small cell lung cancer. The chain uses TRBV6-5 and TRBJ2-7; no definite D call. Sequenced input: distant non-tumor lung tissue. The CDR3 sequence: CASIGVNSYEQYF. The CDR3 DNA reads as TGTGCCAGCATTGGTGTGAACTCCTACGAGCAGTACTTC.